These 17 T cell receptor beta chains were sequenced from one sample in a study of cytomegalovirus exposure and HLA in healthy donors. Use of 60 Vbeta and 13 Jbeta primers characterized the PCR. Clones were sequenced by immunoSEQ multiplex PCR, and TCRdb holds only the in-frame ones, with some missing. The repertoire table contains approximately 150,000 clones. The material sequenced was PBMCs. These TCRs come from a woman between 18 and 30 years old in good health and CMV-seronegative.

The gene calls are TRBV10-3 and TRBJ1-2, with 9 bases aligning to TRBD1. Trimming cost V 2 bases and J 4 bases; bases outside gene matches: 5. This CDR3 spans 15 amino acids. CDR1 is ENHRY and CDR2 is SYGVKD in the germline V gene. CDR3 sequence: CAISEAGQGIYGYTF. The CDR3, as DNA: TGTGCCATCAGTGAGGCGGGACAGGGCATCTATGGCTACACCTTC.

As concerns this clone: Compared with germline, one end of the junction differs, possibly owing to a read error. The chain couples TRBV6-1 to TRBJ2-1, with TRBD2 identical over 13 bases. CDR3 size: 15 residues. CDR1 MNHNS and CDR2 SASEGT come from the germline V gene. CDR3 sequence: CASTSGTSGINGQFF. Here the CDR3 DNA reads TGTGCCAGCACCTCCGGGACTAGCGGGATCAATGGGCAGTTCTTC.

The chain carries TRBV27 and TRBJ1-5, with TRBD1 identical over 8 bases. V lost 5 bases, J lost 0 bases, and 9 bases stayed unmatched. The CDR3 length is 17 residues. The germline CDR1 and CDR2 sequences are MNHEY and SMNVEV (reference sequence). The CDR3 protein is CASSAGTGPYSNQPQHF. For the CDR3, the DNA is TGTGCCAGCAGTGCAGGGACAGGCCCGTATAGCAATCAGCCCCAGCATTTT.

The rearrangement joins TRBV13 to TRBJ2-2; 11 nucleotides agree with TRBD1. V gave up 2 bases and J gave up 7 bases; unmatched junction bases: 3. This CDR3 region has 15 residues. The germline V gene encodes CDR1 PRHDT and CDR2 FYEKMQ (reference sequence). CDR3 loop: CASSLRDRGNGELFF. In DNA form, the CDR3 reads TGTGCCAGCAGCTTACGGGACAGGGGGAACGGGGAGCTGTTTTTT.

The chain combines TRBV7-9 with TRBJ2-5; D is possibly TRBD1 (6 bases). V lost 5 bases to trimming and J lost 5 bases, with 12 bases between them. In germline, CDR1 is SEHNR, CDR2 FQNEAQ (reference sequence). This CDR3 contains 13 residues. The CDR3 DNA reads TGTGCCAGCAGCCTCACAGGGTCGGAGACCCAGTACTTC. As protein: CASSLTGSETQYF.

The gene calls are TRBV21-1 and TRBJ1-5; the D segment call TRBD1 is taken from the table without a DNA check. TRBV21-1 is listed as a pseudogene. The CDR3 contains 13 residues. The CDR3 bases are TGTGCCAGCAGGGGGACAGTGAATCAGCCCCAGCATTTT. Translation: CASRGTVNQPQHF.

This chain connects TRBV19 to TRBJ1-2; 7 nucleotides agree with TRBD1. Germline V lookup: CDR1 LNHDA, CDR2 SQIVND (reference sequence). CDR3 length: 14 residues. With V trimmed by 8 bases and J by 4 bases, 10 bases remained unmatched. CDR3 region: CASSTTGPSYGYTF. In DNA, the CDR3 is TGTGCCAGTTCGACGACAGGGCCCAGCTATGGCTACACCTTC. Filled out from reference TRBV19 and TRBJ1-2, the complete variable domain reads DGGITQSPKYLFRKEGQNVTLSCEQNLNHDAMYWYRQDPGQGLRLIYYSQIVNDFQKGDIAEGYSVSREKKESFPLTVTSAQKNPTAFYLCASSTTGPSYGYTFGSGTRLTVV.

This chain links TRBV30 with TRBJ2-5; 12 bases fit TRBD2. CDR3 length equals 15 residues. Germline V gene data show CDR1 as GTSNPN and CDR2 as SVGIG (reference sequence). The V and J ends lost 3 bases and 5 bases, in that order; junction bases with no gene match: 7. In DNA, the CDR3 is TGTGCCTGGAGCCAAAGACTAGCGGGAGCGGAGACCCAGTACTTC. Residues: CAWSQRLAGAETQYF.

The CDR3 region is CASNMGQWGEKLFF. DNA of the CDR3: TGTGCCAGTAATATGGGACAATGGGGTGAAAAACTGTTTTTT. The V call is TRBV19, the J call TRBJ1-4; perhaps TRBD1 as D (6 bases). CDR3 length equals 14 residues. V dropped 7 bases and J dropped 7 bases, with 16 bases sitting between them. The germline CDR1 and CDR2 sequences are LNHDA and SQIVND (reference sequence).

CDR3 residues: CSAAGGFNQPQHF. The CDR3 DNA sequence: TGCAGCGCCGCGGGAGGTTTCAATCAGCCCCAGCATTTT. This chain links TRBV29-1 with TRBJ1-5; D gene ambiguous. Trimming shortened V by 7 bases and J by 3 bases, and 13 bases separated the two germline ends. The V gene's germline CDR1 is SQVTM and CDR2 ANQGSEA. The CDR3 runs 13 residues.

The chain is built from TRBV5-4 and TRBJ2-3, with D maybe TRBD1 (5 bases). Germline CDR1 and CDR2: SGHNT and YYREEE (reference sequence). Trimming cost V 0 bases and J 2 bases, with 13 bases left between them. CDR3 size: 16 residues. The CDR3, as DNA: TGTGCCAGCAGCTTGGAGGGCTTCAGGGACACAGATACGCAGTATTTT. Translating it yields CASSLEGFRDTDTQYF.

The rearrangement joins TRBV7-2 to TRBJ2-6, with TRBD2 as a possible D gene (5 bases). In germline, CDR1 is SGHTA, CDR2 FQGNSA. Between the trimmed V and J ends, which lost 3 bases and 1 base, there was a span of 10 bases. The CDR3 has 16 residues. CDR3 bases: TGTGCCAGCAGCTTCTATTCGGGGTCTGGGGCCAACGTCCTGACTTTC. Protein product: CASSFYSGSGANVLTF.

This chain uses TRBV7-3 with TRBJ2-7; no firm D call. This CDR3 region has 15 residues. Germline V gene lookup returns CDR1 SGHTA and CDR2 FQGTGA. V was cut by 7 bases and J by 0 bases, with 16 bases left in between. For the CDR3, the DNA is TGTGCCAGCACTAAGGAACAGTCGGACTCCTACGAGCAGTACGTC. This encodes CASTKEQSDSYEQYV.

Written as DNA, the CDR3 is TGTGCCAGCAGCGTAGGAACAGTCTCTGGAAACACCATATATTTT. Encoded protein: CASSVGTVSGNTIYF. The chain links TRBV9 to TRBJ1-3; D gene ambiguous. The V end was cut by 0 bases, the J end by 0 bases, with 7 bases between. The germline CDR1 and CDR2 sequences are SGDLS and YYNGEE. This CDR3 is 15 amino acids long.

The chain combines TRBV9 with TRBJ1-1; 7 positions match TRBD1. The V segment lost 4 bases and the J segment 1 base; nucleotides outside the gene matches: 7. This CDR3 spans 15 amino acids. Looked up from germline, CDR1 is SGDLS and CDR2 is YYNGEE. Here the CDR3 DNA reads TGTGCCAGCAGCCCACCCGGGACAGCGAACACTGAAGCTTTCTTT. It codes for CASSPPGTANTEAFF.

This sequence joins TRBV5-6 and TRBJ1-5; no definite D call. The V and J ends lost 2 bases and 5 bases respectively, with 8 bases between them. The CDR3 loop spans 13 amino acids. Germline CDR1 reads SGHDT; CDR2 reads YYEEEE. CDR3 coding DNA: TGTGCCAGCAGCTTAGGCGGTGATCAGCCCCAGCATTTT. This translates into CASSLGGDQPQHF.

The genes are TRBV29-1 and TRBJ1-2, with D tentatively TRBD1 (6 bases). The CDR3 has 13 residues. The germline gives CDR1 SQVTM, CDR2 ANQGSEA. V was cut by 4 bases and J by 7 bases, with 16 bases left in between. This chain's CDR3 is CSVATGGPSGYTF. DNA for the CDR3: TGCAGCGTTGCCACGGGGGGCCCCTCTGGCTACACCTTC.